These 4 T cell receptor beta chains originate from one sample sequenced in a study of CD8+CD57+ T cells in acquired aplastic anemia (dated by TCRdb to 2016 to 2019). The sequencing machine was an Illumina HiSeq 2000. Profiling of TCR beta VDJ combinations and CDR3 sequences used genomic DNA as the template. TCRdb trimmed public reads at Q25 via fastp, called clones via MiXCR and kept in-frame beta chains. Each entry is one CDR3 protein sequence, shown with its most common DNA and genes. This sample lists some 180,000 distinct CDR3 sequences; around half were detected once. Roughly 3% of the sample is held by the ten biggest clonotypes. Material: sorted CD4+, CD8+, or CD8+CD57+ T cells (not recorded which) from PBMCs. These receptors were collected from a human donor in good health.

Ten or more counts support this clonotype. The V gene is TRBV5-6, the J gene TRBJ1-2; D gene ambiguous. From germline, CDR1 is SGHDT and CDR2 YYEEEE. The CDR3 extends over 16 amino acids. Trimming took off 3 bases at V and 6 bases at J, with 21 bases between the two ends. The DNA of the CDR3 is TGTGCCAGCAGCTACGGACCCTCGGTTGTGTTGGATGGCTACACCTTC. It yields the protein CASSYGPSVVLDGYTF. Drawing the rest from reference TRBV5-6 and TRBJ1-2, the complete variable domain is DAGVTQSPTHLIKTRGQQVTLRCSPKSGHDTVSWYQQALGQGPQFIFQYYEEEERQRGNFPDRFSGHQFPNYSSELNVNALLLGDSALYLCASSYGPSVVLDGYTFGSGTRLTVV.

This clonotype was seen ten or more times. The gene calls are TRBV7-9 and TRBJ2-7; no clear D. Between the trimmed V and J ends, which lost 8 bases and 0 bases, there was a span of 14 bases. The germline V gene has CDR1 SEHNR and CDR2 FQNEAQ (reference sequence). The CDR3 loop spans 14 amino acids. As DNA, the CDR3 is TGTGCCAGCCAAGGGATGGCATCCTCCTACGAGCAGTACTTC. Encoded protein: CASQGMASSYEQYF. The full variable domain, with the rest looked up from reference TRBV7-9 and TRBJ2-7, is DTGVSQNPRHKITKRGQNVTFRCDPISEHNRLYWYRQTLGQGPEFLTYFQNEAQLEKSRLLSDRFSAERPKGSFSTLEIQRTEQGDSAMYLCASQGMASSYEQYFGPGTRLTVT.

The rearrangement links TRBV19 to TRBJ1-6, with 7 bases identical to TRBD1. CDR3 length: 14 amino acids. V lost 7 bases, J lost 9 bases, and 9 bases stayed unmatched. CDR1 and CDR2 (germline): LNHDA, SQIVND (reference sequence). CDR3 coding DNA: TGTGCCAGTACCGTGACAGGGTTAGGTTCACCCCTCCACTTT. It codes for CASTVTGLGSPLHF. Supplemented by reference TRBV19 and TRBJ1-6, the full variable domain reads DGGITQSPKYLFRKEGQNVTLSCEQNLNHDAMYWYRQDPGQGLRLIYYSQIVNDFQKGDIAEGYSVSREKKESFPLTVTSAQKNPTAFYLCASTVTGLGSPLHFGNGTRLTVT.

CDR3 coding DNA: TGCGCCAGCAGACTTGGAACCTACGAGCAGTACTTC. Translation: CASRLGTYEQYF. The rearrangement joins TRBV5-1 to TRBJ2-7, with D uncertain. Germline values: CDR1 SGHRS, CDR2 YFSETQ. This CDR3 has 12 residues. V was trimmed by 5 bases and J by 2 bases, leaving 8 bases between them.